The 8 T cell receptor beta chains presented below share a single source sample, sequenced in a study of glioma-infiltrating T cells after dendritic cell vaccination. Time point in this sample: after dendritic cell vaccination, including at tumor progression/relapse. The data were produced by immunoSEQ multiplex PCR, yet TCRdb's version contains in-frame clones alone and is incomplete. The sample includes approximately 99,000 clones, around 80% seen only once; the top ten take roughly 5.9%. The specimen comprised blood, sampled after dendritic cell vaccination. These receptors were taken from a human donor with glioblastoma.

This sequence joins TRBV7-8 and TRBJ1-1, with unresolved D. Germline assignment: CDR1 SGHVS and CDR2 FQNEAQ. Trimming removed 3 bases at V and 5 bases at J, with 16 bases between. This CDR3 is built from 15 residues. The CDR3 region has the DNA TGTGCCAGCAGCTTTAGCGGACCTAGGGATACTGAAGCTTTCTTT. It is translated as CASSFSGPRDTEAFF. Using reference TRBV7-8 and TRBJ1-1 for the parts outside the CDR3, the full variable domain is GAGVSQSPRYKVAKRGQDVALRCDPISGHVSLFWYQQALGQGPEFLTYFQNEAQLDKSGLPSDRFFAERPEGSVSTLKIQRTQQEDSAVYLCASSFSGPRDTEAFFGQGTRLTVV.

The V and J genes are TRBV7-2 and TRBJ2-1; 7 bases line up with TRBD2. The junction had 5 bases not matched to a gene; V was cut back by 2 bases and J by 7 bases. The CDR3 has 14 residues. The germline CDR1 and CDR2 sequences are SGHTA and FQGNSA. The CDR3 nucleotides are TGTGCCAGCAGCTTAAGACTAGCAGTGAATGAGCAGTTCTTC. Its translation is CASSLRLAVNEQFF.

This chain uses TRBV7-6 with TRBJ1-1; 10 nucleotides align to TRBD1. CDR1 is SGHVS, CDR2 FNYEAQ, per germline. The CDR3 runs to 17 residues. After removal of 5 bases from V and 0 bases from J, the junction contained 9 bases not matched to a gene. As DNA, the CDR3 is TGTGCCAGCAGCCCCCCACTCGGACAGGGGGTGAACACTGAAGCTTTCTTT. Translating it yields CASSPPLGQGVNTEAFF.

DNA of the CDR3: TGTGCCAGCAGCACTGGGACAGGGATAGGCGATGGCTACACCTTC. Translating gives CASSTGTGIGDGYTF. This chain uses TRBV7-9 with TRBJ1-2, with 9 bases lining up with TRBD1. Germline V CDR1 and CDR2: SEHNR, FQNEAQ (reference sequence). Trimming cost V 5 bases and J 6 bases; bases outside gene matches: 10. The CDR3 runs 15 residues.

In DNA form, the CDR3 reads TGTGCCAGCAGTGACGACAGTTGGAACACCGGGGAGCTGTTTTTT. Its translation is CASSDDSWNTGELFF. The J gene is TRBJ2-2, the V gene TRBV25-1; perhaps TRBD1 as D (5 bases). The CDR3 consists of 15 residues. Looked up from germline, CDR1 is MGHDK and CDR2 is SYGVNS. V shed 3 bases and J shed 1 base, with 9 bases lying between them.

The chain carries TRBV28 and TRBJ2-1; 7 bases map to TRBD2. CDR3 length: 14 amino acids. V lost 7 bases to trimming and J lost 9 bases; unmatched junction nucleotides: 12. The germline gives CDR1 MDHEN, CDR2 SYDVKM. The CDR3 region has the DNA TGTGCCAGCACCGCCCCCGGGAGGTCTAGTGAGCAGTTCTTC. It codes for CASTAPGRSSEQFF.

This sequence joins TRBV2 and TRBJ1-2; possible D gene TRBD1, 6 bases. The ends were cut back, 5 bases at V and 0 bases at J, with 16 bases in the middle. The CDR3 extends over 16 amino acids. Germline V lookup: CDR1 SNHLY, CDR2 FYNNEI. DNA of the CDR3: TGTGCCAGCAGTCCCGAGGGGGGGGAGGCTAACTATGGCTACACCTTC. Translated: CASSPEGGEANYGYTF.

V gene TRBV7-9 combines with J gene TRBJ1-1; D call uncertain. Trimming took off 5 bases at V and 5 bases at J, with 18 bases between the two ends. The CDR3 consists of 15 residues. CDR1 is SEHNR, CDR2 FQNEAQ, per germline (reference sequence). CDR3 in amino acids: CASSRAGVGKTEAFF. CDR3 coding DNA: TGTGCCAGCAGCCGCGCGGGAGTAGGGAAGACTGAAGCTTTCTTT.